This TCR beta chain was obtained from a study of T-cell reconstitution after alpha-beta-depleted transplantation in children. As it was prepared, the TCRbeta library received unique molecular identifiers. TCRdb called the PCR reads again in MiXCR, with one record for every CDR3 protein. The data contain a few hundred thousand distinct CDR3 sequences, about a tenth of them singletons. Germline trimming cut 5 bases from V and 1 base from J; bases unmatched to any gene: 11. Germline V gene lookup returns CDR1 SGHTA and CDR2 FQGNSA. This CDR3 contains 17 residues. The TCR originated in a human donor who donated a stem cell graft to a child with acute myeloid leukemia. The gene calls are TRBV7-2 and TRBJ2-1; 7 bases map to TRBD2. Sequenced material: PBMCs from the stem cell graft donor, taken from the stem cell graft. CDR3 coding DNA: TGTGCCAGCAGCCTCCTTCAGGCTAGCGGATCCTACAATGAGCAGTTCTTC. Protein: CASSLLQASGSYNEQFF.